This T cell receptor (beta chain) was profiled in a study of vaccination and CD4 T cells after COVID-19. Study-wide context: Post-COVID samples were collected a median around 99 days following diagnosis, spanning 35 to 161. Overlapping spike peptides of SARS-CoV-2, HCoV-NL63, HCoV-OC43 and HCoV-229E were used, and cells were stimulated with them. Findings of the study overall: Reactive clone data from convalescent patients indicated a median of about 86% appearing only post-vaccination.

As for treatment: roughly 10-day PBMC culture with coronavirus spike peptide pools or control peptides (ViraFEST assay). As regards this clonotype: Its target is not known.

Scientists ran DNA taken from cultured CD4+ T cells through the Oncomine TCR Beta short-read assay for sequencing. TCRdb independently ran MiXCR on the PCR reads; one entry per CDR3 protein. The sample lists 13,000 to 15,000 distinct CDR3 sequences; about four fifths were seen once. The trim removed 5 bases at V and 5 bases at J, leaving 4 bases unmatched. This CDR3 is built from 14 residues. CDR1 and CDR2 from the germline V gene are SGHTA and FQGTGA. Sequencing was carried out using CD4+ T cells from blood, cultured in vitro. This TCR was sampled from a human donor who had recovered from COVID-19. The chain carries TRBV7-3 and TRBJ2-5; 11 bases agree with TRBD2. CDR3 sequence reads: CASSPIAGGETQYF. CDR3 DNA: TGTGCCAGCAGCCCAATAGCGGGAGGGGAGACCCAGTACTTC.